This entry is about one TCR beta chain. Cohort allocation depended upon clinical history that participants reported. Assay: immunoSEQ multiplex PCR; the TCRdb copy retains only in-frame clones and omits some. Found here are about 400,000 clones, approximately 86% of them singletons; the top ten hold approximately 2.1%. The sample originates from a study of blood T cell repertoires in COVID-19. This receptor was obtained from a woman aged 40 to 49 with acute COVID-19. Material: PBMCs or T cells enriched from blood (not recorded which).

CDR3: CASSQGVAAEKLFF. In nucleotides, the CDR3 is TGTGCCAGCAGCCAAGGGGTGGCGGCTGAAAAACTGTTTTTT. The gene calls are TRBV4-2 and TRBJ1-4; D is undetermined. V was pared by 1 base and J by 7 bases, with 10 bases between. Germline V gene sequence: CDR1 LGHNA, CDR2 YNFKEQ. The CDR3 runs 14 residues.